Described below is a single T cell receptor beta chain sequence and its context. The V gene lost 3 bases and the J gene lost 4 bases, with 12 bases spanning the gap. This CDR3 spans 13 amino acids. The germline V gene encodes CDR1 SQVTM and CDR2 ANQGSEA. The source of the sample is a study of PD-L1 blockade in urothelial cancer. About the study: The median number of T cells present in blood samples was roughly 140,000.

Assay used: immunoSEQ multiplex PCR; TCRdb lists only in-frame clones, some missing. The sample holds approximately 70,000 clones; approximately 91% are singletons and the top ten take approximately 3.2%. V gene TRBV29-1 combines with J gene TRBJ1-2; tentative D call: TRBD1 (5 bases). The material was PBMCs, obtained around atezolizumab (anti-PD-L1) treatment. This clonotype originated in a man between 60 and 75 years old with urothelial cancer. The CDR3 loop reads CSVEGYRLYGYTF. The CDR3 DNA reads TGCAGCGTTGAGGGGTACAGGCTCTATGGCTACACCTTC.